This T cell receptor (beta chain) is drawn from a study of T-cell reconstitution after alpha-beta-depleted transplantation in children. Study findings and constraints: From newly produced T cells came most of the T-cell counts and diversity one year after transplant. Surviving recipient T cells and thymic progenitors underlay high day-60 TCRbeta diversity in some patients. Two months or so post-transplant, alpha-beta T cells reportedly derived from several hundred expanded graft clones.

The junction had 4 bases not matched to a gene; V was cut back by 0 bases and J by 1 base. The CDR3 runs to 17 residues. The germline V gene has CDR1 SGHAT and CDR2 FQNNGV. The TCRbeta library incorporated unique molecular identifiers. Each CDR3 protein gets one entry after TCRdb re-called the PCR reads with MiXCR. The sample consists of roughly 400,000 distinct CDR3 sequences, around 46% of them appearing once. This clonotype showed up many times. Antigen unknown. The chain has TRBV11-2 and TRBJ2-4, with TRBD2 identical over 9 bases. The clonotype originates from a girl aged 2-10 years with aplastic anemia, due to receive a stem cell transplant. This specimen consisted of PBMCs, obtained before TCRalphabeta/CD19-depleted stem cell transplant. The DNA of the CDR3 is TGTGCCAGCAGCTTAGAAGGCGGGAGGGCCGCCAAAAACATTCAGTACTTC. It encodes CASSLEGGRAAKNIQYF.